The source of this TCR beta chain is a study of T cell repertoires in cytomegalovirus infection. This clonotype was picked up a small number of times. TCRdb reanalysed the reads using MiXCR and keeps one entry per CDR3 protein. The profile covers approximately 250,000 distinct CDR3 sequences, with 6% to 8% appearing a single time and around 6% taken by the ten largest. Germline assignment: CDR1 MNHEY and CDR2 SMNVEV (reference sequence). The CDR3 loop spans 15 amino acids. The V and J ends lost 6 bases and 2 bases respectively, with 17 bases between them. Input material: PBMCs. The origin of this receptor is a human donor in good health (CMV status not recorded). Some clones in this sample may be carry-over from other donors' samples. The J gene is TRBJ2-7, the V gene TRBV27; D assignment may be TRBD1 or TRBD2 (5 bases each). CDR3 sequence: CASSNGGSRPYEQYF. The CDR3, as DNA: TGTGCCAGCAGCAATGGGGGATCTAGGCCCTACGAGCAGTACTTC.